This T cell receptor beta chain came from a study of cytomegalovirus exposure and HLA in healthy donors. In the study overall: Earlier sequencing of approximately 180 million T cells yielded approximately 120 million unique TCR beta sequences. Tens of millions of unique TCRs from HLA-typed donors made up an early data release.

Germline values: CDR1 MGHRA, CDR2 YSYEKL. The CDR3 is made up of 14 amino acids. The trim removed 7 bases at V and 3 bases at J, leaving 7 bases unmatched. A remark on this clone: Its antigen is undetermined.

Study-wide results and caveats: Upon later analysis, TCR association rates were observed to vary by HLA locus, being highest for DRB1 and lowest for HLA-C. Previously analyzed data showed that most TCR beta V segments were productive at a frequency of about 90% or about 30%.

It was with 60 Vbeta and 13 Jbeta primers that the PCR ran. TCRdb's table, derived via immunoSEQ multiplex PCR, lists solely in-frame clones and lacks some. The sample data list 150,000 to 200,000 clones. This chain uses TRBV4-1 with TRBJ2-7; 9 bases agree with TRBD2. Sample: PBMCs. The clonotype comes from a man aged 25 to 45 in good health and CMV-seronegative. The CDR3 is CASTHNSGSYEQYF. The CDR3 DNA follows: TGCGCCAGCACCCATAATAGCGGGAGCTACGAGCAGTACTTC.